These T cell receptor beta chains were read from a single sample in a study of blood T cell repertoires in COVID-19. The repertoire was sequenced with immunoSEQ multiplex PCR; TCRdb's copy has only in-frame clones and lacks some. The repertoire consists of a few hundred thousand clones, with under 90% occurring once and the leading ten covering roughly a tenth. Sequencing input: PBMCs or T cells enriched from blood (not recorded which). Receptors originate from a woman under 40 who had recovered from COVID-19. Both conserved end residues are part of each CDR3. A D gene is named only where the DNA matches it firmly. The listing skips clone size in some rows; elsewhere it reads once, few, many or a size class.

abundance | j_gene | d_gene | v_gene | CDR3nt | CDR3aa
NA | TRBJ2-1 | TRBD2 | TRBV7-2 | TGTGCCAGCAGCGGGACTAGCGGCCTAACCTACAATGAGCAGTTCTTC | CASSGTSGLTYNEQFF
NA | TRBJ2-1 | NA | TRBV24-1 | TGTGCCACCAGTGTAGGAGGATCCGGCATCCGAACCAATGAGCAGTTCTTC | CATSVGGSGIRTNEQFF
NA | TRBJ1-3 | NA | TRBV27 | TGTGCCAGCAGTTTAAGGTTTGGGGAGAGAAACACCATATATTTT | CASSLRFGERNTIYF
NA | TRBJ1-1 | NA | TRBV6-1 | TGTGCCAGCAGTGAGCAGGGTGCCTACACTGAAGCTTTCTTT | CASSEQGAYTEAFF
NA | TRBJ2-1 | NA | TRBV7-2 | TGTGCCAGCACCCCGGTTTCGAACTACAATGAGCAGTTCTTC | CASTPVSNYNEQFF
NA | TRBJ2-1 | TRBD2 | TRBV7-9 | TGTGCCAGCAGCAACATTTACCGGGACTATGGACCCTCGGCGTCCTACAATGAGCAGTTCTTC | CASSNIYRDYGPSASYNEQFF
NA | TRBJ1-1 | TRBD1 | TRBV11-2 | TGTGCCAGCAGCTTAACCAGGGGGCACCTGAACACTGAAGCTTTCTTT | CASSLTRGHLNTEAFF
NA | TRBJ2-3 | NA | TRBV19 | TGTGCCAGTAGTCTTAAATATAGGGACTCGAGGGATACGCAGTATTTT | CASSLKYRDSRDTQYF
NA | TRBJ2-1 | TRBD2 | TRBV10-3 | TGTGCCGTGGGGGGGGTAGCGGGGGGATCCGGAAATTACAATGAGCAGTTCTTC | CAVGGVAGGSGNYNEQFF
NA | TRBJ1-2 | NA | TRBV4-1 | TGCGCCAGCAGCCAAGAGGGGGGATTGACCGGGGCGTGGGATAAGGGCTACACCTTC | CASSQEGGLTGAWDKGYTF
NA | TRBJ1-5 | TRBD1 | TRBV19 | TGTGCCAGTAGTGTACCTTCCGGGACAGGGGTTCTCCAGCCCCAGCATTTT | CASSVPSGTGVLQPQHF
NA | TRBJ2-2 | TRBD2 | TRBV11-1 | TGTGCCAGCAGCCCAGGGAGGCGCGGGAGAACCGGGGAGCTGTTTTTT | CASSPGRRGRTGELFF
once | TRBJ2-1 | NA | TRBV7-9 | TGTGCCAGCAGCTTTAGCAGTCGCAATGAGCAGTTCTTC | CASSFSSRNEQFF
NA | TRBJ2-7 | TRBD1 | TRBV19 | TGTGCCAGTAGTCTAGAAGGGGGACAGAACTACGAGCAGTACTTC | CASSLEGGQNYEQYF
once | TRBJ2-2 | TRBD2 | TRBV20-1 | TGCAGTGCTAGTAAGGCGGGAGTTGGAACCGGGGAGCTGTTTTTT | CSASKAGVGTGELFF
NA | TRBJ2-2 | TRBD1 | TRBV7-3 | TGTGCCAGCAGGGACAGGACAGGGGTGAACACCGGGGAGCTGTTTTTT | CASRDRTGVNTGELFF
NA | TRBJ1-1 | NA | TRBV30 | TGTGCCTGGAAGCAGGGGATGAACACTGAAGCTTTCTTT | CAWKQGMNTEAFF
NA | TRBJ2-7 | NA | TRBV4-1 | TGCGCCAGCAGCCAAGATCGGGAGAGGTGGGGCGAGCAGTACTTC | CASSQDRERWGEQYF
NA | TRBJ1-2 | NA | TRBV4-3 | TGCGCCAGCAGCCAGGGGGGGCACGGATCTGGCTACACCTTC | CASSQGGHGSGYTF
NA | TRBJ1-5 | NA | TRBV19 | TGTGCCAGTACTAGTAGCAATCAGCCCCAGCATTTT | CASTSSNQPQHF
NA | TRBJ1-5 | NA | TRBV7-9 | TGTGCCAGCAGCTCCGGAGAACAGCCCCAGCATTTT | CASSSGEQPQHF
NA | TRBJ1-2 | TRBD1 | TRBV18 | TGTGCCAGCGACAGGGGAGCGCATGGCTACACCTTC | CASDRGAHGYTF
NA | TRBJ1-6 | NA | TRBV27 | TGTGCCAGCAGTTTATCTAGAGGGTCTGCCCTCCACTTT | CASSLSRGSALHF
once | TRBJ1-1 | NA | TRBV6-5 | TGTGCCAGCAGTTACGAGAAGGGGGCTGAAGCTTTCTTT | CASSYEKGAEAFF
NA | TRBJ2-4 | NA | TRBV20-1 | TGCAGTGCTAGTTCAACCAGCGGAGGAGGGAACATTCAGTACTTC | CSASSTSGGGNIQYF
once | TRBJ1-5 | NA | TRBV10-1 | TGCGCCAGCAGTGACCCCCGAGGGTACTATAGCAATCAGCCCCAGCATTTT | CASSDPRGYYSNQPQHF
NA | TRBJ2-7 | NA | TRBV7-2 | TGTGCCAGCAGCTTAGTGGCGGCCGCCATCCACGAGCAGTACTTC | CASSLVAAAIHEQYF
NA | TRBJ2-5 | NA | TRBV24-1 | TGTGCCACCAGTGATTCCCTAGAGACCCAGTACTTC | CATSDSLETQYF
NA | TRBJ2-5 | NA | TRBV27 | TGTGCCAGCAGACCCGGGGTAGCGGAGACCCAGTACTTC | CASRPGVAETQYF
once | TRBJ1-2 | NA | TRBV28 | TGTGCCAGCAGTTTTTTTCCGGGGGTAAGATCGGGCTACACCTTC | CASSFFPGVRSGYTF
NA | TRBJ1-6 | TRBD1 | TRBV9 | TGTGCCAGCAGCGCGAGGGACAGGGCCGTTTCACCCCTCCACTTT | CASSARDRAVSPLHF
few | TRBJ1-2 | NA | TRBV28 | TGTGCCAGCAGTTTACCCCTCCAGGATGGCTACACCTTC | CASSLPLQDGYTF
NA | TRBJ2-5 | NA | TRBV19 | TGTGCCAGTAGTATCTCAGGAGGGGCCCCCCAAGAGACCCAGTACTTC | CASSISGGAPQETQYF
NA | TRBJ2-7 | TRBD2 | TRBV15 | TGTGCCACCAGCAAGACTAGCGGCTCCTACGAGCAGTACTTC | CATSKTSGSYEQYF
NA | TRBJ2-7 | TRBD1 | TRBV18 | TGTGCCAGCTCACGACAGGGCGAGAGCGAGCAGTACTTC | CASSRQGESEQYF
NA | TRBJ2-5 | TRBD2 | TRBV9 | TGTGCCAGCAGCGTAGGAGTAGCGGGATCACAAGAGACCCAGTACTTC | CASSVGVAGSQETQYF
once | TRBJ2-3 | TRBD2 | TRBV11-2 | TGTGCCAGCAGCTTAATAGCGGGAGGCCGCACAGATACGCAGTATTTT | CASSLIAGGRTDTQYF
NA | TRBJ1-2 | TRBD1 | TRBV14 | TGTGCCAGCAGACCCGGGGGCAGGGGGCGCGTTGGCTACACCTTC | CASRPGGRGRVGYTF
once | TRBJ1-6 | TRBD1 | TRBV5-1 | TGCGCCAGCAGCCTCGCGACAGGGGACCATTCACCCCTCCACTTT | CASSLATGDHSPLHF
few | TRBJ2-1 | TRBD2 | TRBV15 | TGTGCCACCAGCGGCTGGCAAGCGGGAGGGACCTACAATGAGCAGTTCTTC | CATSGWQAGGTYNEQFF
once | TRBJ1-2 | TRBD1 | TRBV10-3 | TGTGCCATCAGTGTGGAGACAGGGACGACCTATGGCTACACCTTC | CAISVETGTTYGYTF
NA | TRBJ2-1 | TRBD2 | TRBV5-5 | TGTGCCAGCAGCACTGACGGGGGGATATACAATGAGCAGTTCTTC | CASSTDGGIYNEQFF
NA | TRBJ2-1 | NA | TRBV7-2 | TGTGCCAGCAGCATAGGGACTCGGGGGGAGCAGTTCTTC | CASSIGTRGEQFF
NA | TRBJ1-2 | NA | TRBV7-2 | TGTGCCAGCAGCCCGTTGGGGGGGTACTATGGCTACACCTTC | CASSPLGGYYGYTF
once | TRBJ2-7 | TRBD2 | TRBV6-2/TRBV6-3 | TGTGCCAGCAGTTTTGCGGCGGGACTAGCGGGAGCGAGTGGGTACGAGCAGTACTTC | CASSFAAGLAGASGYEQYF
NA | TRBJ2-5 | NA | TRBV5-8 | TGTGCCAGCAGCTTGGTTGCGGAACAAGAGACCCAGTACTTC | CASSLVAEQETQYF
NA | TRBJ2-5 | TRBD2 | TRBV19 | TGTGCCAGTAGTATAGGAGCGGGAGCAGGAGAGACCCAGTACTTC | CASSIGAGAGETQYF
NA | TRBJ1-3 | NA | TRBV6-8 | TGTGCCAGCAGTTACTCGAACGGTAGCTCTTCTACTGGAAACACCATATATTTT | CASSYSNGSSSTGNTIYF
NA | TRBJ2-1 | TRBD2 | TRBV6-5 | TGTGCCAGCAGTTACTTAGGGACTAGCGGGAGCTATGAGCAGTTCTTC | CASSYLGTSGSYEQFF
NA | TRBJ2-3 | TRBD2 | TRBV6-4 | TGTGCCAGCAGTGAAGGGCGGGAGGGCCATCATACGCAGTATTTT | CASSEGREGHHTQYF
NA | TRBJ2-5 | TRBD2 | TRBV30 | TGTGCCTGGAGATTCCCGCTAGCGGGACCCACCAATGATGAGACCCAGTACTTC | CAWRFPLAGPTNDETQYF
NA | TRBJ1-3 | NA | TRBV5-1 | TGCGCCAGCAGCTCCTCCACAGATGGAAACACCATATATTTT | CASSSSTDGNTIYF